This TCR beta chain derives from a study of beta chain features in type 1 diabetes. The study, taken as a whole, reports: Cells carrying high TCR expression could end up over-represented when cDNA is sequenced.

As for this clone: Its antigen is currently unknown.

The single heparinised draw taken from each donor contained roughly 100 mL of blood on average. CD4+ naive, central memory, regulatory and stem cell-like memory subsets were isolated by sorting on CD45RO/CCR7/CD25/CD127/CD95/CD27. Since all of the isolated RNA was reverse transcribed, expressed TCRB transcripts were what got sequenced. The method was immunoSEQ multiplex PCR; TCRdb's version includes in-frame clones alone and lacks a portion of them. The sample has 250,000 to 400,000 clones, approximately 15% seen once. Germline V gene sequence: CDR1 MNHNS, CDR2 SASEGT. The CDR3 length is 12 residues. The V and J ends lost 8 bases and 5 bases, in that order; junction bases with no gene match: 5.

This sequence was found in a man aged 30-40 years in good health. The specimen sequenced was central memory CD4+ T cells from blood. V and J are TRBV6-1 and TRBJ2-5; 7 positions agree with TRBD2. The CDR3, as DNA: TGTGCCAGCGCCACGGGGGGTGAGACCCAGTACTTC. Its translation is CASATGGETQYF.